Each of the 8 T cell receptor beta chains below was sequenced from the same sample in a study of blood T cells in healthy people across ages. Sample-barcoded 5' priming and a J-beta primer mix drove a second PCR of roughly 6 to 12 cycles. TCRdb itself ran the 5' RACE reads through MiXCR, one entry per CDR3 protein. The sample records about 810,000 distinct CDR3 sequences, 35% to 40% being singletons. Material for sequencing was blood. These receptors were obtained from a man aged 18-30 years in good health.

This clonotype has a handful of counts. The genes are TRBV5-1 and TRBJ2-3, with TRBD2 matching over 7 bases. Germline assignment: CDR1 SGHRS and CDR2 YFSETQ. Trimming at V came to 4 bases and at J to 4 bases, leaving 12 bases not matched to a gene. The CDR3 has 16 amino acids. The chain's CDR3 is CASSPLGGEGADTQYF. The CDR3 DNA is TGCGCCAGCAGCCCCCTTGGGGGGGAGGGCGCAGATACGCAGTATTTT.

This clonotype turned up a few times. V gene TRBV20-1 combines with J gene TRBJ2-3, with 10 bases matching TRBD2. Germline V gene sequence: CDR1 DFQATT, CDR2 SNEGSKA (reference sequence). V dropped 4 bases and J dropped 4; count of bases not matched to a gene: 8. The CDR3 covers 15 residues. CDR3 nucleotide sequence: TGCAGTGCTACTCGGGGTAGCGGGGGGTCAGATACGCAGTATTTT. The encoded protein is CSATRGSGGSDTQYF.

This clonotype was found a few times. The chain employs TRBV7-2 and TRBJ1-5; 11 bases match TRBD1. CDR1 and CDR2 (germline): SGHTA, FQGNSA. The CDR3 has 14 amino acids. V trimming: 5 bases; J trimming: 5 bases; junction bases outside the gene matches: 2. CDR3 residues: CASSGDRGYQPQHF. The CDR3 DNA follows: TGTGCCAGCAGCGGGGACAGGGGGTATCAGCCCCAGCATTTT.

This clonotype was picked up a small number of times. The rearrangement uses TRBV20-1 and TRBJ1-1; 7 bases line up with TRBD1. V lost 3 bases and J lost 1; bases outside the gene matches: 8. CDR3 size: 15 residues. CDR1 is DFQATT, CDR2 SNEGSKA, per germline (reference sequence). Written as DNA, the CDR3 is TGCAGTGCTAGTAGACAGGGTGGGACGAACACTGAAGCTTTCTTT. Encoded protein: CSASRQGGTNTEAFF.

To note about this clonotype: The junction shows a germline mismatch at one end, possibly a read error. The rearrangement links TRBV4-1 to TRBJ1-1, with D uncertain. Germline V gives CDR1 MGHRA, CDR2 YSYEKL. The CDR3 has 15 amino acids. CDR3 in DNA: TGCACCAGCAGCCCGAGGCCTGACGCGAACACTGAAGCTTTCTTT. The encoded protein is CTSSPRPDANTEAFF.

This clonotype was detected many times. The chain links TRBV12-3 or TRBV12-4 to TRBJ2-6, with 7 nucleotides matching TRBD2. V trimming: 5 bases; J trimming: 2 bases; junction bases outside the gene matches: 9. This CDR3 is 17 amino acids long. In DNA, the CDR3 is TGTGCCAGCAGTCGCACAGGACTAGTTGCTGGGGCCAACGTCCTGACTTTC. Translated, it gives CASSRTGLVAGANVLTF.

This clonotype appeared many times. The chain combines TRBV20-1 with TRBJ2-7, with 8 bases aligning to TRBD1. CDR1 is DFQATT, CDR2 SNEGSKA, per germline (reference sequence). CDR3 length equals 14 residues. Unmatched junction bases numbered 7, after V lost 3 bases and J lost 3 bases. The DNA of the CDR3 is TGCAGTGCTAGCCAGGGGGCTGGAATCTACGAGCAGTACTTC. Protein sequence: CSASQGAGIYEQYF.

This clonotype has at least ten counts. The rearrangement links TRBV12-3 or TRBV12-4 to TRBJ2-5; TRBD2 is a possible D gene (6 bases). Trimming cost V 3 bases and J 5 bases, with 7 bases left between them. This CDR3 region has 12 residues. The CDR3 reads CASSFGGETQYF. CDR3 nucleotides: TGTGCCAGCAGTTTCGGGGGTGAGACCCAGTACTTC.